This is a list of T cell receptor beta chains from one sample in a study of blood T cell repertoires in COVID-19. Sequencing was performed with immunoSEQ multiplex PCR; in TCRdb, only in-frame clones are kept and a portion is missing. The profile shows over 75,000 clones, 88% of them singletons. What was sequenced was peripheral blood. These receptors all stem from a man aged 50 to 60 with COVID-19, enrolled during active disease. The CDR3 runs from the conserved cysteine through the conserved F or W. The order of the fields is clone size, V gene, D gene, J gene, CDR3 protein, CDR3 DNA. A D gene is named only where the DNA matches it firmly. Size is omitted from some rows. Given values are once, few, many or a class for expanded clones.

NA	TRBV6-4	TRBD2	TRBJ2-6	CASSPAGGPGANVLTF	TGTGCCAGCAGTCCAGCGGGGGGGCCTGGGGCCAACGTCCTGACTTTC
NA	TRBV6-5	TRBD1	TRBJ2-7	CASSFQGASYEQYF	TGTGCCAGCAGTTTTCAGGGGGCCTCCTACGAGCAGTACTTC
NA	TRBV11-2	TRBD1	TRBJ2-2	CASRTSGTVITGELFF	TGTGCCAGCAGAACCTCCGGGACAGTGATCACCGGGGAGCTGTTTTTT
NA	TRBV11-2	TRBD2	TRBJ2-5	CASSLDRLAGGRAQYF	TGTGCCAGCAGCTTAGATCGGCTAGCGGGGGGGCGGGCCCAGTACTTC
NA	TRBV9	NA	TRBJ2-5	CASSVEVQRGETQYF	TGTGCCAGCAGCGTAGAGGTACAGAGAGGGGAGACCCAGTACTTC
NA	TRBV20-1	NA	TRBJ2-5	CSATGEETQYF	TGCAGTGCTACAGGGGAAGAGACCCAGTACTTC
once	TRBV12-3/TRBV12-4	NA	TRBJ1-1	CASSPGFTEAFF	TGTGCCAGCAGTCCAGGGTTCACTGAAGCTTTCTTT
NA	TRBV10-3	TRBD1	TRBJ1-2	CAISRDRDLRGYTF	TGTGCCATCAGTAGGGACAGGGACCTGCGAGGCTACACCTTC
NA	TRBV6-1	TRBD1	TRBJ1-5	CASSGVPGQVWDNQPQHF	TGTGCCAGCAGTGGGGTCCCGGGACAGGTGTGGGACAATCAGCCCCAGCATTTT
once	TRBV4-1	NA	TRBJ2-7	CASSQLTGLSYEQYF	TGCGCCAGCAGCCAACTAACAGGGTTGTCCTACGAGCAGTACTTC
NA	TRBV28	NA	TRBJ2-7	CASSPGNYEQYF	TGTGCCAGCAGTCCGGGGAACTACGAGCAGTACTTC
few	TRBV10-2	TRBD1	TRBJ1-1	CASSETTGIEAFF	TGCGCCAGCAGTGAGACGACAGGGATTGAAGCTTTCTTT
NA	TRBV14	TRBD2	TRBJ2-1	CASSQDRFRLAGGNEQFF	TGTGCCAGCAGCCAAGATAGGTTCCGACTAGCGGGGGGGAATGAGCAGTTCTTC
NA	TRBV6-6	TRBD1	TRBJ1-5	CASRGVGTGRNQPQHF	TGTGCCAGCAGGGGGGTTGGGACAGGGAGGAATCAGCCCCAGCATTTT
NA	TRBV6-5	TRBD1	TRBJ1-2	CASSSSGGRSYGYTF	TGTGCCAGCAGTTCCTCAGGGGGTCGGAGCTATGGCTACACCTTC
NA	TRBV5-1	NA	TRBJ1-5	CASSLRGKHF	TGCGCCAGCAGCTTGCGGGGGAAGCATTTT
NA	TRBV21-1	NA	TRBJ2-7	CASSPGLYLGYRFSYEQYF	TGTGCCAGCAGCCCGGGGTTATATTTAGGATACAGATTCTCCTACGAGCAGTACTTC
NA	TRBV5-5	TRBD1	TRBJ1-6	CASSKGGAGSPLHF	TGTGCCAGCAGCAAAGGGGGCGCAGGTTCACCCCTCCACTTT
NA	TRBV24-1	NA	TRBJ1-1	CATSETGGSNIEAFF	TGTGCCACCAGTGAAACCGGGGGGTCGAACATTGAAGCTTTCTTT
NA	TRBV7-9	TRBD1	TRBJ2-3	CASSLDRGLVTDTQYF	TGTGCCAGCAGCTTAGACAGGGGGCTTGTTACAGATACGCAGTATTTT
NA	TRBV6-5	NA	TRBJ2-2	CASSLYRNTGELFF	TGTGCCAGCAGTTTATACAGGAACACCGGGGAGCTGTTTTTT
NA	TRBV18	TRBD1	TRBJ1-4	CASSPGPGTGDEKLFF	TGTGCCAGCTCCCCCGGACCCGGGACAGGGGACGAAAAACTGTTTTTT
few	TRBV7-6	TRBD2	TRBJ2-5	CASSPWTSGGTETQYF	TGTGCCAGCAGCCCCTGGACTAGCGGGGGGACAGAGACCCAGTACTTC
once	TRBV20-1	NA	TRBJ2-3	CSASFRDTQYF	TGCAGTGCTAGTTTCCGAGATACGCAGTATTTT
NA	TRBV24-1	TRBD1	TRBJ2-3	CATSDPIRTGPGGTDTQYF	TGTGCCACCAGTGATCCTATACGGACAGGCCCCGGGGGCACAGATACGCAGTATTTT
NA	TRBV4-1	TRBD2	TRBJ2-7	CASSQDPSGRYYEQYF	TGCGCCAGCAGCCAAGATCCTAGCGGGAGATACTACGAGCAGTACTTC
NA	TRBV6-1	TRBD1	TRBJ1-1	CASSGRAGGPLNTEAFF	TGTGCCAGCAGTGGCCGGGCAGGGGGCCCCTTGAACACTGAAGCTTTCTTT
NA	TRBV12-5	NA	TRBJ2-1	CASGFLRGSSYNEQFF	TGTGCTAGTGGTTTCCTTCGGGGGAGCTCCTACAATGAGCAGTTCTTC
NA	TRBV25-1	NA	TRBJ2-1	CASSQTNSPTYNEQFF	TGTGCCAGCAGTCAAACCAACTCCCCCACCTACAATGAGCAGTTCTTC
NA	TRBV19	TRBD1	TRBJ1-4	CASTVPGTVQKLFF	TGTGCCAGTACGGTTCCCGGGACAGTGCAAAAACTGTTTTTT
NA	TRBV27	NA	TRBJ1-2	CASSSGTRGRGYTF	TGTGCCAGCAGTTCCGGGACAAGGGGCCGTGGCTACACCTTC
NA	TRBV10-3	TRBD1	TRBJ1-5	CAISSGGRQPQHF	TGTGCCATCAGCTCAGGGGGCAGGCAGCCCCAGCATTTT
NA	TRBV7-2	NA	TRBJ2-7	CASSLARDRYF	TGTGCCAGCAGCTTAGCGCGGGATCGGTACTTC
NA	TRBV7-9	NA	TRBJ1-6	CASGPRGGNSPLHF	TGTGCCAGCGGCCCCCGGGGGGGTAATTCACCCCTCCACTTT
NA	TRBV5-1	NA	TRBJ1-2	CASSLKGDGGYTF	TGCGCCAGCAGCTTGAAAGGGGATGGAGGCTACACCTTC
NA	TRBV10-2	TRBD1	TRBJ1-4	CASSEGQGPNEKLFF	TGCGCCAGCAGTGAGGGACAGGGCCCTAATGAAAAACTGTTTTTT
NA	TRBV3-1/TRBV3-2	NA	TRBJ2-2	CASSQVSTGELFF	TGTGCCAGCAGCCAAGTTAGTACCGGGGAGCTGTTTTTT
few	TRBV18	TRBD1	TRBJ1-2	CASSPDRGYGYTF	TGTGCCAGCTCTCCGGACAGGGGATATGGCTACACCTTC
NA	TRBV5-8	NA	TRBJ2-3	CASSEDSLRGTDTQYF	TGTGCCAGCAGCGAAGACTCCCTGCGGGGCACAGATACGCAGTATTTT
NA	TRBV7-8	TRBD1	TRBJ1-2	CASSQESGTVYGYTF	TGTGCCAGCAGCCAAGAGTCCGGGACAGTCTATGGCTACACCTTC
NA	TRBV12-3/TRBV12-4	TRBD1	TRBJ1-2	CASSLRQGYGYTF	TGTGCCAGCAGTCTCCGACAGGGGTATGGCTACACCTTC
few	TRBV6-2/TRBV6-3	NA	TRBJ1-1	CASSYLRGTEAFF	TGTGCCAGCAGTTACCTCAGGGGCACTGAAGCTTTCTTT
NA	TRBV30	TRBD2	TRBJ2-2	CAWSAILSGGAIRELFF	TGTGCCTGGAGTGCCATTCTTAGCGGGGGGGCCATCAGGGAGCTGTTTTTT
NA	TRBV4-1	NA	TRBJ2-7	CASSLRLATSYEQYF	TGCGCCAGCAGCCTCCGGCTAGCGACCTCCTACGAGCAGTACTTC
NA	TRBV6-5	TRBD1	TRBJ1-2	CASSSVRGSYGYTF	TGTGCCAGCAGTTCAGTCAGGGGGTCCTATGGCTACACCTTC
NA	TRBV14	TRBD2	TRBJ2-3	CASRRTSGGYTDTQYF	TGTGCCAGCAGGAGGACTAGCGGGGGCTACACAGATACGCAGTATTTT
NA	TRBV4-2	TRBD2	TRBJ2-4	CASSHRTGTSMAKNIQYF	TGTGCCAGCAGCCATCGTACCGGGACTAGCATGGCCAAAAACATTCAGTACTTC
NA	TRBV20-1	NA	TRBJ1-3	CSASRTVSGNTIYF	TGCAGTGCTAGTAGGACAGTCTCTGGAAACACCATATATTTT
NA	TRBV5-4	TRBD1	TRBJ1-3	CASSAGQGGFGNTIYF	TGTGCCAGCAGCGCCGGACAGGGAGGATTTGGAAACACCATATATTTT
NA	TRBV27	TRBD1	TRBJ1-2	CASSPRTGGTYGYTF	TGTGCCAGCAGTCCTAGGACAGGGGGTACCTATGGCTACACCTTC
NA	TRBV5-1	NA	TRBJ2-2	CASSLGQGMDGELFF	TGCGCCAGCAGCTTGGGGCAGGGGATGGACGGGGAGCTGTTTTTT
NA	TRBV18	NA	TRBJ2-1	CASSPPDRSVQFF	TGTGCCAGCTCACCACCAGACAGGTCGGTGCAGTTCTTC
few	TRBV7-9	NA	TRBJ1-3	CASSHSSGNTIYF	TGTGCCAGCAGCCACAGCTCTGGAAACACCATATATTTT
NA	TRBV18	TRBD1	TRBJ2-1	CASSPTGSSSYNEQFF	TGTGCCAGCTCACCGACAGGGTCAAGCTCCTACAATGAGCAGTTCTTC
NA	TRBV6-5	TRBD1	TRBJ1-1	CASRLTGTLTEAFF	TGTGCCAGCAGGCTGACAGGGACATTAACTGAAGCTTTCTTT
NA	TRBV28	NA	TRBJ1-6	CASLLQRNSPLHF	TGTGCCAGCCTCCTACAGAGAAATTCACCCCTCCACTTT
NA	TRBV7-9	NA	TRBJ1-2	CASSTSAGGYTF	TGTGCCAGCAGCACAAGCGCGGGGGGCTACACCTTC
NA	TRBV19	NA	TRBJ1-2	CASSIGPTPFYGYTF	TGTGCCAGTAGTATTGGGCCGACCCCGTTTTATGGCTACACCTTC